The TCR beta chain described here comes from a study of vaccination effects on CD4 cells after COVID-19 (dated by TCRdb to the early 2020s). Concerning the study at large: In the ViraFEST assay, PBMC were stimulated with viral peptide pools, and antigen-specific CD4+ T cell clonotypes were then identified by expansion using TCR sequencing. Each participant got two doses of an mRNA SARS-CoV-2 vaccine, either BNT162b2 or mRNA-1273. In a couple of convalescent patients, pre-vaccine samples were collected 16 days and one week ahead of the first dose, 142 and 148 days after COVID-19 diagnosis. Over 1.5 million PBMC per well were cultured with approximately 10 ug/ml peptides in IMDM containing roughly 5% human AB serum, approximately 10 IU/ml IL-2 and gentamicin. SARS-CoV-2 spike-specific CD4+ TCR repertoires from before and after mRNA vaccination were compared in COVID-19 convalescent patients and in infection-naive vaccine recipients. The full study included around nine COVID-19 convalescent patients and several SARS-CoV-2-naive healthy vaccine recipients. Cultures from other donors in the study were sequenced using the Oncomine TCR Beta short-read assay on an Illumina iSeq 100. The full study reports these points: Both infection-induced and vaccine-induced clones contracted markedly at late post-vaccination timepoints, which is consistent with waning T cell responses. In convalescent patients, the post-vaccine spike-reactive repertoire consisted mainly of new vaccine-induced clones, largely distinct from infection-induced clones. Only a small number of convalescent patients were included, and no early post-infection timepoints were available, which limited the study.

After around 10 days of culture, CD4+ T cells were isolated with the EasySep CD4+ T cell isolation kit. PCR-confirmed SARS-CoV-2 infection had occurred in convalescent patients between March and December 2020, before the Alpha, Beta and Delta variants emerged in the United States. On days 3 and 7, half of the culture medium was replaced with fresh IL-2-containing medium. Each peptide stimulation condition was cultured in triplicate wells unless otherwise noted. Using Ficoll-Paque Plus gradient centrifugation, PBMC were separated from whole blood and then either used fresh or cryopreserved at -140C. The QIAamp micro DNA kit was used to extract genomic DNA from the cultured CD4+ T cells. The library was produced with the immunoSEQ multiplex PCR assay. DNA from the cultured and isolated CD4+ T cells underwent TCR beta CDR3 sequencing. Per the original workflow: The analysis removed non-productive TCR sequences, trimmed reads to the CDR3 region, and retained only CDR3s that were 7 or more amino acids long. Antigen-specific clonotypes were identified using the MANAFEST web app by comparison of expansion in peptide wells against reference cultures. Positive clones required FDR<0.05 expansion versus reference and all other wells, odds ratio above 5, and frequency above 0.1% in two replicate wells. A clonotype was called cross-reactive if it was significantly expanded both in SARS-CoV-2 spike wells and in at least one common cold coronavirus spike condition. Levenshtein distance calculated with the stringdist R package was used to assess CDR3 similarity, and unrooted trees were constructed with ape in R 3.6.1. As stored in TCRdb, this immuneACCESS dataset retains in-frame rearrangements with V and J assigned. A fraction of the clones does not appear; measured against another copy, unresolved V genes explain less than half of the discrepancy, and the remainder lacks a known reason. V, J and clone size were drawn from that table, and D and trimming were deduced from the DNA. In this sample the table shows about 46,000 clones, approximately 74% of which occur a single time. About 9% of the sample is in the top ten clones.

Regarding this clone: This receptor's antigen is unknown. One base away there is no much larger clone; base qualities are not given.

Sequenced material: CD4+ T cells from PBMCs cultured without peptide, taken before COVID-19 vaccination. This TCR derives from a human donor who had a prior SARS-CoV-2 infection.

The DNA sequence is as follows: TGTGCCTGGGGTGGAGGGGGTACGAGATACGAGCAGTACTTC. Its product reads: CAWGGGGTRYEQYF. In this chain, TRBV30 is recombined with TRBJ2-7, with the D call perhaps TRBD1 or TRBD2, each one matching 6 bases. At the junction V is shortened by 5 bases and J by 4 bases, with 18 bases in between. The germline V gene (reference sequence) specifies GTSNPN as CDR1 and SVGIG as CDR2. Including the terminal cysteine and phenylalanine, the CDR3 comprises 14 residues. This entry keeps only the CDR3 DNA: 42 bases, framed from base 1. The entire variable domain, with the stretches around the CDR3 drawn from the reference TRBV30 and TRBJ2-7 proteins, is SQTIHQWPATLVQPVGSPLSLECTVEGTSNPNLYWYRQAAGRGLQLLFYSVGIGQISSEVPQNLSASRPQDRQFILSSKKLLLSDSGFYLCAWGGGGTRYEQYFGPGTRLTVT.